This T cell receptor beta chain stems from a study of blood T cells in healthy people across ages. In the study overall: With template switching, about one barcoded beta molecule was captured per two T cells.

Together with a sample-barcoded 5' primer, a J-beta primer mix was included in a second PCR lasting about 7 to 12 cycles. TCRdb ran MiXCR on the 5' RACE reads and lists one entry per CDR3 protein. This sample has around 1.5 million distinct CDR3 sequences, with 59% found just once. The J segment lost 5 bases and the V segment lost 1 base, leaving 5 bases of the junction unmatched. Germline CDR1 MGHRA, CDR2 YSYEKL. This CDR3 region has 15 residues. The sample comprised blood. The clonotype was recovered from a man aged 18 to 29 in good health. This rearrangement joins TRBV4-1 to TRBJ2-5; 9 bases are shared with TRBD2. CDR3 sequence (DNA): TGCGCCAGCAGCCAAGTTGTAGCGGGGGTTGAGACCCAGTACTTC. Encoded protein: CASSQVVAGVETQYF.